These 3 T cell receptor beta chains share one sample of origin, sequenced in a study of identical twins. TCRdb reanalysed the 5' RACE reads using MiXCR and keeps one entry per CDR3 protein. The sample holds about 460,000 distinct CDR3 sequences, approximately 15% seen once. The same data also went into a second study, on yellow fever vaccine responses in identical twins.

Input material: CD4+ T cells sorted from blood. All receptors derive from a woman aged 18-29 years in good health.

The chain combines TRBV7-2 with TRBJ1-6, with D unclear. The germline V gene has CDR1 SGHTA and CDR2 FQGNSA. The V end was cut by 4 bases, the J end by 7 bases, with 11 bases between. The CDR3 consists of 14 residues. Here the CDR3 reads CASSSRRDNSPLHF. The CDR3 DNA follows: TGTGCCAGCAGCTCCCGCCGAGACAATTCACCCCTCCACTTT. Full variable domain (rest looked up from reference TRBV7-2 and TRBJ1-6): GAGVSQSPSNKVTEKGKDVELRCDPISGHTALYWYRQSLGQGLEFLIYFQGNSAPDKSGLPSDRFSAERTGGSVSTLTIQRTQQEDSAVYLCASSSRRDNSPLHFGNGTRLTVT.

The DNA for the CDR3 is TGCGCCAGCAGCTTGGCCGGGGGGGGAGCAGGGGCCAACGTCCTGACTTTC. It specifies CASSLAGGGAGANVLTF. The rearrangement links TRBV5-1 to TRBJ2-6; 8 nucleotides match TRBD2. The CDR3 consists of 17 residues. Germline V lookup: CDR1 SGHRS, CDR2 YFSETQ. Trimming at V came to 0 bases and at J to 4 bases, leaving 6 bases not matched to a gene.

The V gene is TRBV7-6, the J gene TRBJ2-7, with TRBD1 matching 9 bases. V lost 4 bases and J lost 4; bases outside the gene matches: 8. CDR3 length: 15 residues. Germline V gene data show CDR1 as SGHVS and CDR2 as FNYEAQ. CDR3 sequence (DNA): TGTGCCAGCAGCTACTCACAGGGGGCGGGATACGAGCAGTACTTC. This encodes CASSYSQGAGYEQYF.